This T cell receptor beta chain stems from a study of T-cell memory formation after mild COVID-19. The TCR alpha and TCR beta cDNA libraries, bearing sample barcodes and UMIs, were generated by 5'RACE using constant-segment primers. TCRdb recomputed calls from the 5' RACE reads with MiXCR, one row per CDR3 protein. There are approximately 350,000 distinct CDR3 sequences in the sample; around an eighth occur only once, and about 22% lies in the top ten. This CDR3 comprises 17 residues. V lost 4 bases and J 6 bases, leaving 22 bases between the germline ends. Germline assignment: CDR1 LGHNA and CDR2 YNFKEQ. This clonotype has ten or more counts.

This receptor was identified in a man aged 18 to 29 who had mild COVID-19 (a few samples of this study predate the infection). Cell type and time point are not known. The sample consisted of PBMCs or a T cell subset sorted from them (not recorded which). J is TRBJ2-1 and V is TRBV4-2; perhaps D is TRBD1 or TRBD2 (6 bases each). The CDR3 region is CASSRRSRGEGSNEQFF. The CDR3 DNA sequence: TGTGCCAGCAGCCGTAGGAGTAGGGGGGAAGGTAGCAATGAGCAGTTCTTC.